This entry describes one T cell receptor (beta chain). Its antigen is undetermined. This beta chain represents an off-target read in a library built for alpha chains; its size is of limited meaning. The data are from a study of spatial heterogeneity in lung cancer. Germline CDR1 SGDLS, CDR2 YYNGEE. The CDR3 contains 13 residues. V lost 2 bases, J lost 5 bases, and 8 bases lay in between. General study points: It was found that expanded intratumoral alpha and beta TCR counts tracked tumor mutation counts.

Time point reported: sample taken at primary tumor resection. TCRdb ran MiXCR on the 5' RACE reads and lists one entry per CDR3 protein. The sample has about 9,200 distinct CDR3 sequences, approximately 58% seen once. The sequencing used lung tumor tissue, collected at surgery. The rearrangement links TRBV9 to TRBJ2-1, with D possibly TRBD1 on 6 matching bases. This receptor was obtained from a female donor with early-stage non-small cell lung cancer. Written as DNA, the CDR3 is TGTGCCAGCAGCGTCCGACAGGACAATGAGCAGTTCTTC. As protein: CASSVRQDNEQFF.